This T cell receptor (beta chain) was obtained from a study of shared clonotypes between healthy human individuals. Broader study findings: Sequencing depth was predicted to influence how clonotypes are shared among donors.

Regarding this clone: Antigen specificity is unknown.

Some clones are missing from TCRdb's copy, which holds only in-frame ones; the method was immunoSEQ multiplex PCR. Here the sample spans about half a million clones, roughly 80% being singletons. Material for sequencing was PBMCs. The TCR was taken from a woman aged 35 to 49 in good health. Some clones in this sample may be carry-over from other donors' samples.

CDR3 nucleotide sequence: TGTGCCAGCAGTCCGAGGAGGGACGGGGAGACCCAGTACTTC. It specifies CASSPRRDGETQYF. The genes are TRBV27 and TRBJ2-5; possible D gene TRBD2, 6 bases. This CDR3 is 14 amino acids long. V was pared by 5 bases and J by 5 bases, with 15 bases between. Germline V gene sequence: CDR1 MNHEY, CDR2 SMNVEV (reference sequence).